The TCR beta chain described here comes from a study of blood T cell repertoires in COVID-19. Study details: There were acute and convalescent COVID-19 samples, and they came from the United States, Italy and Spain.

Original analysis: By means of reference gene primer amplification, nucleated cell counts were estimated. The protocol was immunoSEQ multiplex PCR, while the TCRdb copy is restricted to in-frame clones and leaves out a portion. V, J and clone size reflect that table, while D and trimming were determined from the DNA. The sample lists about 200,000 clones, less than 90% occurring once. This clone was found once. V lost 0 bases to trimming and J lost 4 bases; unmatched junction nucleotides: 4. Germline CDR1 and CDR2: LGHNA and YSLEER. The CDR3 covers 15 residues. The genes are TRBV4-3 and TRBJ2-3, with TRBD2 identical over 7 bases. This TCR came from an older woman with acute or convalescent COVID-19. Material for sequencing was peripheral blood. The CDR3, as DNA: TGCGCCAGCAGCCAAGATAGGCTAGCGGCAGATACGCAGTATTTT. Translated: CASSQDRLAADTQYF.